Below are 11 T cell receptor beta chains sequenced from a single sample in a study of tumor and adjacent non-tumor tissue in lung cancer. TCRbeta libraries were built with three rounds of nested PCR, modified from ARM-PCR. From the multiplex PCR reads, TCRdb called clonotypes with MiXCR, one entry per CDR3 protein. Seen here are about 200,000 distinct CDR3 sequences, over 55% observed once, and the top ten hold roughly a quarter. This sample's RNA came from whole unsorted tissue. The source material was lung tumor tissue. All receptors come from a man between 60 and 75 years old with non-small cell lung cancer.

This clonotype was seen repeatedly, ten times or more. The chain joins TRBV20-1 to TRBJ2-3; 9 nucleotides line up with TRBD2. Per germline, CDR1 DFQATT and CDR2 SNEGSKA (reference sequence). There are 13 residues in the CDR3. Unmatched junction bases numbered 7, after V lost 6 bases and J lost 6 bases. The CDR3 region has the DNA TGCAGTGCCCGTAGCGGGAGAGTTGATACGCAGTATTTT. Protein product: CSARSGRVDTQYF.

As to this clonotype: One base away lies a much larger clone, so this may be a sequencing read error. The rearrangement links TRBV20-1 to TRBJ1-6; 11 bases line up with TRBD1. This CDR3 comprises 16 residues. The V gene's germline CDR1 is DFQATT and CDR2 SNEGSKA (reference sequence). V lost 8 bases to trimming and J lost 1 base; unmatched junction nucleotides: 7. CDR3 amino acids: CSTRTGGASYNSPLHF. The DNA for the CDR3 is TGCAGTACCAGGACAGGGGGCGCTTCCTATAATTCACCCCTCCACTTT.

The table lists this clonotype with a few counts. Its ends do not fully match the called genes, so a read error is possible. The chain has TRBV13 and TRBJ1-4, with D perhaps TRBD1 (5 bases). Germline values: CDR1 PRHDT, CDR2 FYEKMQ (reference sequence). This CDR3 comprises 17 residues. CDR3 sequence: CASSLGRTSDPNEKLFF. For the CDR3, the DNA is TGCGCCAGCAGCTTAGGAAGGACAAGCGATCCTAATGAAAAACTGTTTTTT.

The chain joins TRBV4-2 to TRBJ2-7; 7 bases agree with TRBD2. This CDR3 comprises 16 residues. Germline V gene sequence: CDR1 LGHNA, CDR2 YNFKEQ. Losses at the gene ends were 0 bases for V and 0 bases for J; bases not matched to a gene: 5. The CDR3 coding sequence is TGTGCCAGCAGCCAAGACTTGGGGACTAACTCCTACGAGCAGTACTTC. Residues: CASSQDLGTNSYEQYF.

The gene calls are TRBV11-3 and TRBJ2-3; TRBD1 is a possible D gene (5 bases). The better agreement between TRBJ1-5 and the DNA end casts doubt on the J call. CDR1 and CDR2 (germline): SGHNT, YENEEA. This CDR3 has 15 residues. The CDR3 nucleotides read TGTGCCAGCAGCTTGGGGCGAGTGGGCACAGATACGCAGCATTTT. Amino acid sequence: CASSLGRVGTDTQHF.

Notes on this clonotype: The junction and the germline gene differ at one end; a read error may be behind it. The chain couples TRBV20-1 to TRBJ2-1; D could derive from TRBD1 or TRBD2 (6 bases each). This CDR3 is built from 14 residues. Germline V lookup: CDR1 DFQATT, CDR2 SNEGSKA (reference sequence). CDR3 protein: CSARAGGGTWRQFF. CDR3 sequence (DNA): TGCAGTGCCAGAGCGGGTGGTGGGACATGGCGGCAGTTCTTC.

Details on this clonotype: Its ends do not fully match the called genes, so a read error is possible. The chain is built from TRBV20-1 and TRBJ1-1; the match to TRBD1 covers 7 bases. The CDR3 length is 12 residues. CDR1 and CDR2 (germline): DFQATT, SNEGSKA (reference sequence). The CDR3 sequence is CSAIQGNIEAFF. The CDR3 nucleotides are TGCAGTGCTATACAGGGGAACATTGAAGCTTTCTTT.

The V and J genes are TRBV28 and TRBJ1-5; 9 bases line up with TRBD1. The CDR3 is 18 amino acids. V was pared by 3 bases and J by 7 bases, with 16 bases of the junction left unmatched. Germline V gene lookup returns CDR1 MDHEN and CDR2 SYDVKM. CDR3 DNA sequence: TGTGCCAGCAGTTTCAGCCCGGGACAGGGAAGATTGAGACAGCCCCAGCATTTT. Its translation: CASSFSPGQGRLRQPQHF.

Comments on this clonotype: This may be a read error, as it is one base from a much larger clone. The V and J genes are TRBV20-1 and TRBJ2-5; TRBD2 matches at 7 bases. CDR1 is DFQATT, CDR2 SNEGSKA, per germline (reference sequence). After removal of 1 base from V and 1 base from J, the junction contained 9 bases not matched to a gene. The CDR3 is 16 residues long. CDR3 coding DNA: TGCAGTGCTAGAGGTGGACGGGCGGGGGTCCAAGAGACCCAGTACTTC. Its protein product is CSARGGRAGVQETQYF.

Concerning this clonotype itself: At one end the junction does not follow the germline gene, possibly because of a read error. The chain uses TRBV20-1 and TRBJ1-5; perhaps TRBD1 as D (5 bases). The germline CDR1 and CDR2 sequences are DFQATT and SNEGSKA (reference sequence). The CDR3 runs to 15 residues. CDR3 bases: TGCAGTGCTAGAGTTCAGGGCCCTAGCAATCAGCCCCTGCATTTT. This gives the protein CSARVQGPSNQPLHF.

A word on this clonotype: A much larger clonotype is one base distant, so this may be a read error. The rearrangement uses TRBV5-4 and TRBJ2-1, with TRBD1 matching over 7 bases. The CDR3 covers 15 residues. Germline assignment: CDR1 SGHNT and CDR2 YYREEE (reference sequence). The chain's CDR3 is CASGLSWQGDNEQFF. The CDR3 DNA reads as TGTGCCAGCGGCTTGTCTTGGCAGGGGGACAATGAGCAGTTCTTC.